The 32 T cell receptor beta chains below all came from one sample that was sequenced in a study of OX40 agonist ivuxolimab in advanced cancers. Clones were read by immunoSEQ multiplex PCR, and TCRdb kept only the in-frame ones, dropping some. The sample includes tens of thousands of clones, roughly 92% seen only once; the top ten take approximately 16%. The sequenced sample was CD4+ or CD8+ T cells sorted from blood, obtained in a trial of the OX40 agonist ivuxolimab. The receptors were gathered from an adult with an advanced solid tumor such as melanoma, head and neck, liver or kidney cancer.

V usage is TRBV7-3 and J usage is TRBJ2-1, with a weak D call TRBD1 (5 bases). The CDR3 runs 15 residues. Trimming cost V 1 base and J 0 bases, with 7 bases left between them. CDR1 is SGHTA, CDR2 FQGTGA, per germline. The chain's CDR3 is CASSLRGSSYNEQFF. The CDR3 DNA reads TGTGCCAGCAGCTTAAGGGGCAGCTCCTACAATGAGCAGTTCTTC.

V gene TRBV7-9 combines with J gene TRBJ1-2, with a tentative D call TRBD1 (5 bases). V was cut by 1 base and J by 6 bases, with 12 bases left in between. The CDR3 has 14 residues. Germline V gene lookup returns CDR1 SEHNR and CDR2 FQNEAQ (reference sequence). The CDR3 sequence is CASSLVWGSDGYTF. The CDR3 bases are TGTGCCAGCAGCTTAGTATGGGGGTCGGATGGCTACACCTTC.

J is TRBJ2-1 and V is TRBV7-9; 10 nucleotides line up with TRBD2. The V gene's germline CDR1 is SEHNR and CDR2 FQNEAQ (reference sequence). The V gene end was trimmed by 5 bases and the J gene end by 4 bases; junction bases not matched to a gene: 8. The CDR3 is 16 residues long. The CDR3 DNA follows: TGTGCCAGCAGCCTGTGGACTAGCGGAGAATACAATGAGCAGTTCTTC. Protein sequence: CASSLWTSGEYNEQFF.

V gene TRBV19 combines with J gene TRBJ2-1; 9 nucleotides line up with TRBD2. In germline, CDR1 is LNHDA, CDR2 SQIVND (reference sequence). The V and J ends lost 0 bases and 5 bases, in that order; junction bases with no gene match: 5. The length of the CDR3 is 16 residues. The chain's CDR3 is CASSIDWLAGHNEQFF. The CDR3 coding sequence is TGTGCCAGTAGTATAGATTGGCTAGCGGGACACAATGAGCAGTTCTTC.

The rearrangement links TRBV6-6 to TRBJ1-2, with a weak D call TRBD1 (6 bases). The CDR3 is 11 residues long. Trimming took 5 bases from V and 6 from J, leaving 7 bases between them. The germline gives CDR1 MNHNY, CDR2 SVGAGI (reference sequence). The CDR3 loop reads CASSPGDGYTF. CDR3 DNA: TGTGCCAGCAGTCCAGGGGATGGCTACACCTTC.

The genes are TRBV9 and TRBJ1-4; 9 bases are a match to TRBD1. V gave up 0 bases and J gave up 5 bases; unmatched junction bases: 5. CDR1 SGDLS and CDR2 YYNGEE come from the germline V gene. The length of the CDR3 is 16 residues. CDR3 sequence: CASSVEDRGPNEKLFF. The CDR3 DNA follows: TGTGCCAGCAGCGTAGAGGACAGGGGACCCAATGAAAAACTGTTTTTT.

The chain recombines TRBV27 with TRBJ2-7; TRBD1 is a possible D gene (6 bases). With 0 bases removed from V and 2 bases from J, the gap between germline ends came to 14 bases. The germline CDR1 and CDR2 sequences are MNHEY and SMNVEV (reference sequence). The CDR3 contains 16 residues. The CDR3 nucleotides read TGTGCCAGCAGTTTATCTCGGACAGCGGCGACCTACGAGCAGTACTTC. Its translation: CASSLSRTAATYEQYF.

J is TRBJ2-5 and V is TRBV11-2, with D tentatively TRBD1 (5 bases). Germline V gives CDR1 SGHAT, CDR2 FQNNGV. The CDR3 length is 14 residues. Trimming took off 2 bases at V and 1 base at J, with 8 bases between the two ends. CDR3 sequence reads: CASSLSQVQETQYF. DNA for the CDR3: TGTGCCAGCAGCTTATCACAGGTCCAAGAGACCCAGTACTTC.

V is TRBV27 and J is TRBJ1-1, with D possibly being TRBD1 (6 bases). CDR3 length equals 12 residues. Germline V gene sequence: CDR1 MNHEY, CDR2 SMNVEV (reference sequence). The V and J ends lost 3 bases and 6 bases respectively, with 8 bases between them. This chain's CDR3 is CASSFSGAEAFF. DNA of the CDR3: TGTGCCAGCAGTTTTTCAGGGGCTGAAGCTTTCTTT.

In its sample, this clone was seen a few times. The J gene is TRBJ2-5, the V gene TRBV9, with 7 bases lining up with TRBD1. Looked up from germline, CDR1 is SGDLS and CDR2 is YYNGEE. The CDR3 consists of 13 residues. The V and J ends lost 2 bases and 4 bases, in that order; junction bases with no gene match: 2. This CDR3 reads CASSVPGGETQYF. The CDR3 nucleotides are TGTGCCAGCAGCGTCCCAGGGGGAGAGACCCAGTACTTC.

This clone showed up just a few times. The genes are TRBV10-1 and TRBJ2-3; maybe TRBD1 (5 bases). V was trimmed by 5 bases and J by 4 bases, leaving 7 bases between them. The germline gives CDR1 WNHNN, CDR2 SYGVQD (reference sequence). The CDR3 is 12 amino acids. The CDR3 nucleotides are TGCGCCAGCAGTAGGGGCGCAGATACGCAGTATTTT. Amino acids: CASSRGADTQYF.

The CDR3 DNA sequence: TGTGCCAGCAGTTTTGGAGTAGAGACTAACTATGGCTACACCTTC. Amino acids: CASSFGVETNYGYTF. V usage is TRBV6-6 and J usage is TRBJ1-2, with D uncertain. The germline V gene encodes CDR1 MNHNY and CDR2 SVGAGI (reference sequence). The CDR3 runs to 15 residues. Between the trimmed V and J ends, which lost 4 bases and 0 bases, there was a span of 12 bases.

This chain uses TRBV6-5 with TRBJ1-4; D gene ambiguous. Trimming removed 5 bases at V and 8 bases at J, with 6 bases between. Germline-derived CDR1 and CDR2 are MNHEY and SVGAGI. The CDR3 has 11 amino acids. CDR3 amino acids: CASSAGEKLFF. The CDR3 region has the DNA TGTGCCAGCAGTGCAGGAGAAAAACTGTTTTTT.

In nucleotides, the CDR3 is TGTGCCAGTGTAACGCCGAGCTCCTACAATGAGCAGTTCTTC. Protein sequence: CASVTPSSYNEQFF. The chain employs TRBV6-8 and TRBJ2-1; D is ambiguous. V lost 9 bases and J 0 bases, leaving 12 bases between the germline ends. CDR1 and CDR2 (germline): MNHGY, SAAAGT. This CDR3 has 14 residues.

Remarks on this clone: A junction boundary mismatches the germline segment, possibly from a read error. The chain has TRBV6-5 and TRBJ1-5, with D possibly matching TRBD1 (5 bases). The CDR3 contains 16 residues. Germline V gene sequence: CDR1 MNHEY, CDR2 SVGAGI. In DNA, the CDR3 is TGTGCCAGCAGTTACTCCCTGCCGGAACCAGGAGCACGGGGGAATTTT. This translates into CASSYSLPEPGARGNF.

The chain couples TRBV6-6 to TRBJ2-3, with 8 bases that match TRBD1. V shed 8 bases and J 1 base; nucleotides not matched to a gene: 5. Germline CDR1 reads MNHNY; CDR2 reads SVGAGI (reference sequence). The length of the CDR3 is 14 residues. The CDR3 DNA reads TGTGCCAGCTCCAAGGACAGGGGCACAGATACGCAGTATTTT. Residues: CASSKDRGTDTQYF.

This sequence joins TRBV4-3 and TRBJ2-1, with 7 bases lining up with TRBD2. V lost 0 bases and J lost 4; bases outside the gene matches: 6. Germline assignment: CDR1 LGHNA and CDR2 YSLEER. The CDR3 totals 16 residues. CDR3 region: CASSQEGGREYNEQFF. CDR3 bases: TGCGCCAGCAGCCAAGAGGGCGGGAGAGAGTACAATGAGCAGTTCTTC.

The genes are TRBV5-1 and TRBJ2-1, with 9 bases identical to TRBD2. Trimming removed 3 bases from V and 5 bases from J; junction bases left unmatched: 6. Per germline, CDR1 SGHRS and CDR2 YFSETQ. This CDR3 region has 15 residues. CDR3 sequence reads: CASSSGTSIHNEQFF. CDR3 bases: TGCGCCAGCAGCTCCGGGACTAGCATCCACAATGAGCAGTTCTTC.

The chain carries TRBV2 and TRBJ2-1; D gene unclear. The germline CDR1 and CDR2 sequences are SNHLY and FYNNEI. V was shortened by 6 bases and J by 7 bases, with 10 bases between the two germline ends. The CDR3 runs 12 residues. CDR3 loop: CASSSRKNEQFF. Written as DNA, the CDR3 is TGTGCCAGCAGCTCAAGGAAGAATGAGCAGTTCTTC. Combining the CDR3 with reference TRBV2 and TRBJ2-1 gives the whole variable domain EPEVTQTPSHQVTQMGQEVILRCVPISNHLYFYWYRQILGQKVEFLVSFYNNEISEKSEIFDDQFSVERPDGSNFTLKIRSTKLEDSAMYFCASSSRKNEQFFGPGTRLTVL.

CDR3 sequence: CAISESGGSEQYF. CDR3 nucleotides: TGTGCCATCAGTGAGTCGGGGGGCTCCGAGCAGTACTTC. The rearrangement uses TRBV10-3 and TRBJ2-7; D may be TRBD1 or TRBD2 (6 bases each). This CDR3 has 13 residues. V was shortened by 0 bases and J by 6 bases, with 9 bases between the two germline ends. Looked up from germline, CDR1 is ENHRY and CDR2 is SYGVKD.

The chain uses TRBV18 and TRBJ2-7, with 12 nucleotides matching TRBD2. Germline V CDR1 and CDR2: KGHSH, LQKENI. The J segment lost 3 bases and the V segment lost 0 bases, leaving 9 bases of the junction unmatched. The CDR3 contains 18 residues. The CDR3 region is CASSPPGLAGITSYEQYF. Here the CDR3 DNA reads TGTGCCAGCTCACCACCCGGACTAGCGGGAATAACAAGCTACGAGCAGTACTTC.

This chain connects TRBV2 to TRBJ2-5, with 14 bases lining up with TRBD2. Trimming took 4 bases from V and 5 from J; bases not matched to a gene: 3. CDR3 length: 15 amino acids. Germline loops: CDR1 SNHLY, CDR2 FYNNEI. CDR3 sequence: CASSGLAGGGETQYF. The CDR3 nucleotides are TGTGCCAGCAGTGGACTAGCGGGAGGGGGGGAGACCCAGTACTTC. Full variable domain (remainder filled in from reference TRBV2 and TRBJ2-5): EPEVTQTPSHQVTQMGQEVILRCVPISNHLYFYWYRQILGQKVEFLVSFYNNEISEKSEIFDDQFSVERPDGSNFTLKIRSTKLEDSAMYFCASSGLAGGGETQYFGPGTRLLVL.

This chain links TRBV7-9 with TRBJ2-7; 9 bases are shared with TRBD1. The CDR3 is made up of 15 amino acids. The germline V gene has CDR1 SEHNR and CDR2 FQNEAQ (reference sequence). The ends lost 1 base at V and 5 bases at J; junction bases unmatched: 6. The CDR3 DNA follows: TGTGCCAGCAGCTTAGGTACAGGGGGCATGAACGAGCAGTACTTC. This translates into CASSLGTGGMNEQYF. The complete variable domain, with remaining parts taken from reference TRBV7-9 and TRBJ2-7, reads DTGVSQNPRHKITKRGQNVTFRCDPISEHNRLYWYRQTLGQGPEFLTYFQNEAQLEKSRLLSDRFSAERPKGSFSTLEIQRTEQGDSAMYLCASSLGTGGMNEQYFGPGTRLTVT.

The chain uses TRBV27 and TRBJ2-7, with D perhaps TRBD2 (6 bases). Germline V gene sequence: CDR1 MNHEY, CDR2 SMNVEV (reference sequence). The CDR3 extends over 16 amino acids. V lost 8 bases to trimming and J lost 4 bases, with 24 bases between them. CDR3 residues: CASLSVEGLFLYEQYF. In nucleotides, the CDR3 is TGTGCCAGCCTCTCTGTCGAAGGACTATTCCTTTACGAGCAGTACTTC.

This chain uses TRBV6-1 with TRBJ2-7; tentative D call: TRBD2 (5 bases). CDR3 length equals 14 residues. Looked up from germline, CDR1 is MNHNS and CDR2 is SASEGT. The ends were cut back, 3 bases at V and 4 bases at J, with 13 bases in the middle. The CDR3 reads CASSDGVVGYEQYF. The CDR3 nucleotides are TGTGCCAGCAGTGACGGGGTAGTAGGATACGAGCAGTACTTC.

In its sample, this clone was seen once. The chain has TRBV2 and TRBJ2-3; 8 bases are a match to TRBD2. Germline V gene data show CDR1 as SNHLY and CDR2 as FYNNEI. The CDR3 runs to 15 residues. Trimming cost V 2 bases and J 2 bases; bases outside gene matches: 3. CDR3 bases: TGTGCCAGCAGTGAACTAGCGGGCTACACAGATACGCAGTATTTT. It translates to CASSELAGYTDTQYF.

The rearrangement links TRBV7-2 to TRBJ2-1, with 12 bases aligning to TRBD2. This CDR3 contains 15 residues. Looked up from germline, CDR1 is SGHTA and CDR2 is FQGNSA. The V gene end was trimmed by 3 bases and the J gene end by 7 bases; junction bases not matched to a gene: 4. This chain's CDR3 is CASSLGLAGWNEQFF. The CDR3 DNA reads as TGTGCCAGCAGCTTGGGACTAGCGGGTTGGAATGAGCAGTTCTTC.

The chain combines TRBV6-6 with TRBJ2-1; D gene unclear. Germline CDR1 is MNHNY and CDR2 is SVGAGI (reference sequence). V lost 0 bases and J lost 6, with 3 bases in between. This CDR3 spans 12 amino acids. CDR3 in amino acids: CASSYSPNEQFF. The CDR3 DNA sequence: TGTGCCAGCAGTTACTCCCCCAATGAGCAGTTCTTC.

This CDR3 is CASSWSHEQYF. The CDR3 coding sequence is TGTGCCAGCAGCTGGAGCCACGAGCAGTACTTC. The gene calls are TRBV28 and TRBJ2-7; no firm D call. Germline V gene data show CDR1 as MDHEN and CDR2 as SYDVKM. This CDR3 comprises 11 residues. With 6 bases removed from V and 5 bases from J, the gap between germline ends came to 8 bases.

This chain joins TRBV4-2 and TRBJ2-2; no reliable D call. CDR1 is LGHNA and CDR2 is YNFKEQ in the germline V gene. V dropped 4 bases and J dropped 7 bases, with 7 bases sitting between them. This CDR3 is 12 amino acids long. CDR3 residues: CASSLMSGELFF. As DNA, the CDR3 is TGTGCCAGCAGCCTGATGAGCGGGGAGCTGTTTTTT.

This clone was observed a single time. The chain joins TRBV11-3 to TRBJ1-1; maybe TRBD1 (6 bases). The CDR3 is made up of 16 amino acids. Germline loops: CDR1 SGHNT, CDR2 YENEEA. Deletions cut 5 bases from V and 4 bases from J, with 20 bases between. The CDR3 sequence is CASSLGGDIIGTEAFF. The CDR3 nucleotides read TGTGCCAGCAGCCTAGGGGGGGATATAATTGGCACTGAAGCTTTCTTT.

This clone was found once. The gene calls are TRBV27 and TRBJ2-7; weak D call: TRBD1 (6 bases). V lost 5 bases, J lost 2 bases, and 13 bases lay in between. The V gene's germline CDR1 is MNHEY and CDR2 SMNVEV (reference sequence). This CDR3 spans 14 amino acids. The CDR3 here is CASSMGQNPYEQYF. DNA for the CDR3: TGTGCCAGCAGTATGGGACAAAACCCCTACGAGCAGTACTTC.